These 32 T cell receptor beta chains originate from one sample sequenced in a study of blood T cell repertoires in COVID-19. Clones were read by immunoSEQ multiplex PCR, and TCRdb kept only the in-frame ones, dropping some. The repertoire holds approximately 47,000 clones, with 88% as singletons. Sequencing was performed on peripheral blood. These receptors all come from a human donor with active COVID-19. The donor label of this sample is uncertain.

The chain combines TRBV30 with TRBJ1-3; D gene ambiguous. Germline-derived CDR1 and CDR2 are GTSNPN and SVGIG (reference sequence). V was clipped by 1 base and J by 1 base, with 5 bases between them. The CDR3 covers 13 residues. The CDR3 sequence is CAWSDISGNTIYF. CDR3 DNA sequence: TGTGCCTGGAGTGACATATCTGGAAACACCATATATTTT.

This clone has only one observation. V usage is TRBV11-2 and J usage is TRBJ2-1, with a possible D match to TRBD2 (5 bases). The V end was cut by 3 bases, the J end by 5 bases, with 8 bases between. Per the germline V gene, CDR1 is SGHAT and CDR2 is FQNNGV. The CDR3 totals 13 residues. The CDR3 loop is CASSLGRHNEQFF. The CDR3 DNA reads TGTGCCAGCAGCTTGGGGAGACACAATGAGCAGTTCTTC.

The J gene is TRBJ2-3, the V gene TRBV6-2 or TRBV6-3; no clear D gene. This CDR3 spans 17 amino acids. From germline, CDR1 is MNHEY and CDR2 SVGEGT. With 1 base removed from V and 0 bases from J, the gap between germline ends came to 14 bases. CDR3 in DNA: TGTGCCAGCAGTTACTTGTATTCCTACAGTAGCACAGATACGCAGTATTTT. This encodes CASSYLYSYSSTDTQYF.

The gene calls are TRBV11-2 and TRBJ2-3, with TRBD1 identical over 9 bases. The germline CDR1 and CDR2 sequences are SGHAT and FQNNGV. The length of the CDR3 is 14 residues. J was trimmed by 6 bases and V by 5 bases; bases with no gene match: 6. CDR3 bases: TGTGCCAGCAGCGTCACAGGGGGCGAGGATACGCAGTATTTT. Protein sequence: CASSVTGGEDTQYF. Drawing the rest from reference TRBV11-2 and TRBJ2-3, the complete variable domain is EAGVAQSPRYKIIEKRQSVAFWCNPISGHATLYWYQQILGQGPKLLIQFQNNGVVDDSQLPKDRFSAERLKGVDSTLKIQPAKLEDSAVYLCASSVTGGEDTQYFGPGTRLTVL.

A few counts support this clone. The chain uses TRBV10-2 and TRBJ2-6; no firm D call. V dropped 7 bases and J dropped 0 bases, with 10 bases sitting between them. This CDR3 spans 15 amino acids. The germline V gene has CDR1 WSHSY and CDR2 SAAADI. The chain's CDR3 is CASTPKSSGANVLTF. The CDR3 DNA is TGCGCCAGCACCCCGAAGAGCTCTGGGGCCAACGTCCTGACTTTC.

The gene calls are TRBV7-8 and TRBJ1-3, with 9 bases fitting TRBD1. The CDR3 spans 15 residues. The ends lost 4 bases at V and 4 bases at J; junction bases unmatched: 5. CDR1 and CDR2 from the germline V gene are SGHVS and FQNEAQ. The CDR3 sequence is CASSSGTGRGNTIYF. The CDR3 region has the DNA TGTGCCAGCAGCTCAGGGACAGGGCGAGGAAACACCATATATTTT.

The chain carries TRBV30 and TRBJ1-1; D is perhaps TRBD1 (5 bases). The V gene's germline CDR1 is GTSNPN and CDR2 SVGIG (reference sequence). The ends were cut back, 2 bases at V and 1 base at J, with 8 bases in the middle. This CDR3 is built from 13 residues. The CDR3 nucleotides read TGTGCCTGGAGTATCGGGGGGAACACTGAAGCTTTCTTT. Amino acid sequence: CAWSIGGNTEAFF.

This chain uses TRBV27 with TRBJ2-3, with 8 nucleotides matching TRBD1. Germline trimming cut 6 bases from V and 5 bases from J; bases unmatched to any gene: 16. CDR3 length: 17 amino acids. Germline assignment: CDR1 MNHEY and CDR2 SMNVEV (reference sequence). The CDR3: CASSRRTGSLKQDTQYF. CDR3 DNA sequence: TGTGCCAGCAGCCGCCGGACAGGGTCGCTCAAGCAAGATACGCAGTATTTT.

The chain carries TRBV7-2 and TRBJ1-1; no clear D. Trimming took off 4 bases at V and 1 base at J, with 10 bases between the two ends. This CDR3 contains 14 residues. The germline V gene encodes CDR1 SGHTA and CDR2 FQGNSA. The CDR3 DNA reads as TGTGCCAGCAGCTCTCGGCGGGAGAACACTGAAGCTTTCTTT. Translated: CASSSRRENTEAFF.

The gene calls are TRBV5-6 and TRBJ1-1, with D unresolved. The CDR3 runs 14 residues. CDR1 is SGHDT, CDR2 YYEEEE, per germline. Trimming left V 2 bases short and J 1 base short, with 9 bases between. CDR3 amino acids: CASSFGEWNTEAFF. DNA of the CDR3: TGTGCCAGCAGCTTCGGGGAGTGGAACACTGAAGCTTTCTTT.

This chain joins TRBV5-1 and TRBJ2-7; 7 bases match TRBD1. This CDR3 spans 15 amino acids. Germline V gives CDR1 SGHRS, CDR2 YFSETQ. Trimming cost V 4 bases and J 1 base; bases outside gene matches: 8. The CDR3 sequence: CASSRDSLSSYEQYF. In DNA form, the CDR3 reads TGCGCCAGCAGCCGGGACAGCTTATCTTCCTACGAGCAGTACTTC.

This clone was seen once. The chain carries TRBV6-5 and TRBJ1-5; tentatively, D is TRBD1 (6 bases). The V and J ends lost 0 bases and 9 bases respectively, with 6 bases between them. CDR1 and CDR2 from the germline V gene are MNHEY and SVGAGI. The CDR3 spans 12 residues. DNA of the CDR3: TGTGCCAGCAGTTACTCAGGGGGGCCCCAGCATTTT. Amino acids: CASSYSGGPQHF.

The sample holds one count of this clone. J is TRBJ1-1 and V is TRBV12-5, with a possible D match to TRBD1 (5 bases). V was trimmed by 0 bases and J by 5 bases, leaving 13 bases between them. The CDR3 has 15 amino acids. Germline loops: CDR1 LGHNT, CDR2 FRNRAP. CDR3 sequence (DNA): TGTGCTAGTGGTTTGGTAATGCAGGGAAAAACTGAAGCTTTCTTT. Amino acids: CASGLVMQGKTEAFF.

The chain employs TRBV5-4 and TRBJ2-3, with a possible D match to TRBD2 (5 bases). The CDR3 runs 16 residues. V was shortened by 4 bases and J by 0 bases, with 15 bases between the two germline ends. CDR1 is SGHNT, CDR2 YYREEE, per germline (reference sequence). CDR3 protein: CASSREGGKSTDTQYF. CDR3 in DNA: TGTGCCAGCAGCAGAGAGGGTGGGAAAAGCACAGATACGCAGTATTTT.

The sample holds one count of this clone. J is TRBJ1-2 and V is TRBV11-3; D remains ambiguous. Germline-derived CDR1 and CDR2 are SGHNT and YENEEA. This CDR3 spans 16 amino acids. V dropped 2 bases and J dropped 4 bases, with 17 bases sitting between them. In nucleotides, the CDR3 is TGTGCCAGCAGCTTAAAATTACTCCTCCCGGGCTATGGCTACACCTTC. Translated, it gives CASSLKLLLPGYGYTF.

This sequence joins TRBV6-5 and TRBJ1-4; 8 positions match TRBD1. Germline CDR1 MNHEY, CDR2 SVGAGI. Germline trimming cut 6 bases from V and 10 bases from J; bases unmatched to any gene: 10. The CDR3 consists of 14 residues. The CDR3: CASRWDRKAGKLFF. In nucleotides, the CDR3 is TGTGCCAGCAGATGGGACAGGAAAGCTGGAAAACTGTTTTTT.

V usage is TRBV5-4 and J usage is TRBJ1-1; tentative D call: TRBD1 (5 bases). Trimming left V 0 bases short and J 1 base short, with 10 bases between. The CDR3 has 15 amino acids. Germline V gene data show CDR1 as SGHNT and CDR2 as YYREEE (reference sequence). The DNA of the CDR3 is TGTGCCAGCAGCTTGGCGGGGGTTTCGAACACTGAAGCTTTCTTT. This translates into CASSLAGVSNTEAFF.

This sequence joins TRBV5-1 and TRBJ2-3, with D unclear. V lost 4 bases and J 2 bases, leaving 5 bases between the germline ends. CDR3 size: 12 residues. The germline gives CDR1 SGHRS, CDR2 YFSETQ. The CDR3 DNA is TGCGCCAGCAGCCTACTCACAGATACGCAGTATTTT. This sequence encodes CASSLLTDTQYF.

This chain uses TRBV29-1 with TRBJ2-5, with D possibly matching TRBD1 (7 bases). Trimming stripped 7 bases from V and 5 bases from J, with 23 bases between. From germline, CDR1 is SQVTM and CDR2 ANQGSEA. This CDR3 has 15 amino acids. The CDR3 loop reads CSGDLSGSGGETQYF. CDR3 sequence (DNA): TGCAGCGGCGATCTCAGTGGCTCAGGGGGGGAGACCCAGTACTTC. The whole variable domain, remainder taken from reference TRBV29-1 and TRBJ2-5, is SAVISQKPSRDICQRGTSLTIQCQVDSQVTMMFWYRQQPGQSLTLIATANQGSEATYESGFVIDKFPISRPNLTFSTLTVSNMSPEDSSIYLCSGDLSGSGGETQYFGPGTRLLVL.

This clone was detected once. The rearrangement joins TRBV28 to TRBJ2-5; 10 bases align to TRBD2. The V gene end was trimmed by 5 bases and the J gene end by 3 bases; junction bases not matched to a gene: 3. This CDR3 is 14 amino acids long. Germline assignment: CDR1 MDHEN and CDR2 SYDVKM. The CDR3 spells CASSRGLAEETQYF. CDR3 DNA: TGTGCCAGCAGTCGCGGACTAGCGGAAGAGACCCAGTACTTC.

The chain recombines TRBV7-2 with TRBJ2-1; TRBD2 matches 9 bases. V lost 6 bases to trimming and J lost 6 bases; unmatched junction nucleotides: 6. Germline CDR1 reads SGHTA; CDR2 reads FQGNSA. The CDR3 covers 14 residues. CDR3 residues: CASRMAGGLNEQFF. The DNA for the CDR3 is TGTGCCAGCAGGATGGCGGGAGGGCTCAATGAGCAGTTCTTC.

V is TRBV6-2 or TRBV6-3 and J is TRBJ2-3, with D perhaps TRBD1 (6 bases). The germline V and J ends were trimmed by 0 bases and 2 bases, with 9 bases remaining between them. The germline gives CDR1 MNHEY, CDR2 SVGEGT. The CDR3 is 15 amino acids. The CDR3 nucleotides read TGTGCCAGCAGTTACTCGGGGGACAACACAGATACGCAGTATTTT. Its translation is CASSYSGDNTDTQYF.

The gene calls are TRBV6-1 and TRBJ1-5; 7 positions match TRBD1. Trimming at V came to 0 bases and at J to 7 bases, leaving 0 bases not matched to a gene. The germline V gene has CDR1 MNHNS and CDR2 SASEGT. The CDR3 contains 13 residues. CDR3 loop: CASSEARGQPQHF. CDR3 DNA: TGTGCCAGCAGTGAAGCCAGGGGGCAGCCCCAGCATTTT.

The rearrangement links TRBV2 to TRBJ1-5; D is unresolved. V was trimmed by 0 bases and J by 11 bases, leaving 8 bases between them. The length of the CDR3 is 12 residues. Germline lookup yields CDR1 SNHLY and CDR2 FYNNEI. CDR3 in DNA: TGTGCCAGCAGTGAAGCATCCCCCTCCCAGCATTTT. Encoded protein: CASSEASPSQHF.

J is TRBJ2-7 and V is TRBV25-1; TRBD2 matches at 8 bases. The CDR3 has 17 residues. Germline assignment: CDR1 MGHDK and CDR2 SYGVNS. V was clipped by 7 bases and J by 1 base; unmatched bases: 15. CDR3 in DNA: TGTGCCAGCACCCCCGGTACGGCGGCTAGCGGGTCCTACGAGCAGTACTTC. As protein: CASTPGTAASGSYEQYF.

The chain employs TRBV9 and TRBJ2-3; D perhaps matches TRBD2 (5 bases). The germline V gene has CDR1 SGDLS and CDR2 YYNGEE. V lost 2 bases, J lost 4 bases, and 11 bases lay in between. This CDR3 has 14 residues. CDR3 sequence: CASSVSDWADTQYF. CDR3 sequence (DNA): TGTGCCAGCAGCGTTAGCGATTGGGCAGATACGCAGTATTTT.

V and J are TRBV10-1 and TRBJ2-1; 10 positions match TRBD2. J lost 3 bases, V lost 8 bases, and 10 bases had no gene match. CDR3 length equals 16 residues. Germline-derived CDR1 and CDR2 are WNHNN and SYGVQD (reference sequence). In DNA form, the CDR3 reads TGCGCCAGCCGGGGGGCAGGACTAGCGGTCTACAATGAGCAGTTCTTC. Amino acid sequence: CASRGAGLAVYNEQFF.

The chain links TRBV6-2 or TRBV6-3 to TRBJ2-3; 7 bases agree with TRBD2. The germline CDR1 and CDR2 sequences are MNHEY and SVGEGT. This CDR3 contains 20 residues. V dropped 2 bases and J dropped 6; count of bases not matched to a gene: 23. CDR3 coding DNA: TGTGCCAGCAGTTACAAGTCGGCTAGCGGTTGGAGCCATGGAACCGATACGCAGTATTTT. It translates to CASSYKSASGWSHGTDTQYF.

The chain couples TRBV19 to TRBJ1-5; 8 bases are shared with TRBD1. Germline V gives CDR1 LNHDA, CDR2 SQIVND (reference sequence). This CDR3 is 15 amino acids long. With V trimmed by 4 bases and J by 9 bases, 11 bases remained unmatched. The CDR3: CASSTGQGSSLPQHF. In nucleotides, the CDR3 is TGTGCCAGTAGTACCGGACAGGGCTCAAGTCTGCCCCAGCATTTT.

This chain connects TRBV28 to TRBJ2-3; 9 bases fit TRBD2. Losses at the gene ends were 5 bases for V and 4 bases for J; bases not matched to a gene: 10. The CDR3 length is 16 residues. Germline CDR1 and CDR2: MDHEN and SYDVKM. The CDR3 is CASSPGGTSIADTQYF. CDR3 DNA sequence: TGTGCCAGCAGTCCCGGCGGGACTAGCATCGCAGATACGCAGTATTTT.

V gene TRBV5-1 combines with J gene TRBJ2-3; 11 nucleotides line up with TRBD2. CDR1 and CDR2 (germline): SGHRS, YFSETQ. V trimming: 1 base; J trimming: 5 bases; junction bases outside the gene matches: 6. The CDR3 has 16 residues. In DNA, the CDR3 is TGCGCCAGCAGCTTGTCACTAGCGGGGGCTTTAGATACGCAGTATTTT. It codes for CASSLSLAGALDTQYF.

This chain links TRBV12-3 or TRBV12-4 with TRBJ2-7, with TRBD2 matching 7 bases. The CDR3 sequence is 12 residues long. Trimming cost V 6 bases and J 6 bases; bases outside gene matches: 5. The CDR3, as DNA: TGTGCCAGCAGCCCGGGACTACCCGAGCAGTACTTC. It encodes CASSPGLPEQYF.